This paragraph reports one T cell receptor beta chain. This clonotype was recorded a few times. The antigen it recognizes is unknown. Within one base of it there is no much larger clone, and no base qualities were kept. This sample stems from a study of response to subunit inactivated influenza vaccine (dated by TCRdb to between 2018 and 2020). For context, the study as a whole: Deep quantitative T cell receptor repertoire profiling was used in the study to track responses to a trivalent subunit inactivated influenza vaccine.

V lost 2 bases and J lost 5 bases; the stretch between them is 10 bases long. Per the germline V gene, KGHDR is the CDR1 and SFDVKD is the CDR2. The CDR3 numbers 14 residues from cysteine through phenylalanine. Only CDR3 DNA remains: 42 bases, in frame from the first base. Summary of the overall study and its limitations: According to the authors, only a limited number of new T cells may be recruited by each seasonal influenza vaccination.

Library generation was performed with RT-PCR. TCRdb lists the instrument as Illumina HiSeq 2500. TCRdb's own reprocessing of the public reads used fastp at Q25 and MiXCR and kept productive beta chains. Rows with a matching CDR3 protein are joined into one entry that keeps the most common DNA and genes. The sample data list roughly 670,000 distinct CDR3 sequences, and 12% to 15% of these were observed just once. The ten top clones hold less than 8.5% of the sample. The receptor's source is a man aged 45-65 years who received an inactivated influenza vaccine. Donor details come from another sample of the same person, matched by shared clones. The sequencing here drew on PBMCs from blood, taken 14 to 15 days before vaccination. Recombination joined TRBV24-1 with TRBJ2-3, with the D gene call left open. The nucleotides are TGTGCCACCAGTGATTCCCTCACGGGAGATACGCAGTATTTT. Its product reads: CATSDSLTGDTQYF.